Below, 3 T cell receptor beta chains from the same sample are listed, as sequenced in a study of T-cell memory formation after mild COVID-19. Via MiXCR, TCRdb re-called the 5' RACE reads, giving one row per CDR3 protein. The data show about 560,000 distinct CDR3 sequences, roughly 17% seen once. Specimen: PBMCs or a T cell subset sorted from them (not recorded which). The receptor source for this set is an adult woman who had mild COVID-19 (a few samples of this study predate the infection). Cell type and time point are not known.

The rearrangement joins TRBV20-1 to TRBJ1-1; 7 bases align to TRBD1. Germline V gene data show CDR1 as DFQATT and CDR2 as SNEGSKA (reference sequence). This CDR3 contains 16 residues. The junction had 12 bases not matched to a gene; V was cut back by 5 bases and J by 0 bases. The CDR3, as DNA: TGCAGTGCTCCCCCGACAGGGCGGCCCCTGAACACTGAAGCTTTCTTT. Protein sequence: CSAPPTGRPLNTEAFF.

Only a few counts were recorded for this clonotype. V usage is TRBV3-1 and J usage is TRBJ2-4; 7 bases fit TRBD2. The CDR3 is 15 amino acids. Trimming removed 3 bases from V and 0 bases from J; junction bases left unmatched: 2. The V gene's germline CDR1 is LGHDT and CDR2 YNNKEL (reference sequence). The CDR3 sequence: CASSQREGAKNIQYF. CDR3 sequence (DNA): TGTGCCAGCAGCCAGAGGGAGGGAGCCAAAAACATTCAGTACTTC. The whole variable domain, filled in from reference TRBV3-1 and TRBJ2-4, reads DTAVSQTPKYLVTQMGNDKSIKCEQNLGHDTMYWYKQDSKKFLKIMFSYNNKELIINETVPNRFSPKSPDKAHLNLHINSLELGDSAVYFCASSQREGAKNIQYFGAGTRLSVL.

V is TRBV9 and J is TRBJ1-1; D is perhaps TRBD1 (5 bases). Germline-derived CDR1 and CDR2 are SGDLS and YYNGEE. Trimming left V 3 bases short and J 0 bases short, with 12 bases between. This CDR3 region has 15 residues. CDR3 residues: CASSAHGHMNTEAFF. The CDR3 nucleotides read TGTGCCAGCAGCGCCCACGGACACATGAACACTGAAGCTTTCTTT.